This passage covers 14 T cell receptor beta chains from one sample sequenced in a study of cytomegalovirus exposure and HLA in healthy donors. PCR was performed using 60 Vbeta and 13 Jbeta primers. TCRdb's copy holds only in-frame clones and misses some; the assay was immunoSEQ multiplex PCR. The sample gives more than 100,000 clones, 82% of which show up once; 8.1% is in the top ten. Sequencing was done on a sample of PBMCs. The origin of the receptors is a woman between 45 and 60 years old in good health and CMV-seropositive.

J is TRBJ2-3 and V is TRBV5-4, with D possibly being TRBD1 (6 bases). The CDR3 sequence is 14 residues long. The germline V gene has CDR1 SGHNT and CDR2 YYREEE (reference sequence). The germline V and J ends were trimmed by 4 bases and 2 bases, with 11 bases remaining between them. CDR3 protein: CASSLTGYTDTQYF. The CDR3 nucleotides are TGTGCCAGCAGCCTGACAGGATACACAGATACGCAGTATTTT. Combining the CDR3 with reference TRBV5-4 and TRBJ2-3 gives the whole variable domain ETGVTQSPTHLIKTRGQQVTLRCSSQSGHNTVSWYQQALGQGPQFIFQYYREEENGRGNFPPRFSGLQFPNYSSELNVNALELDDSALYLCASSLTGYTDTQYFGPGTRLTVL.

This clone was detected a few times. The chain couples TRBV5-1 to TRBJ1-1, with D possibly matching TRBD1 (5 bases). Per germline, CDR1 SGHRS and CDR2 YFSETQ. This CDR3 region has 13 residues. V dropped 5 bases and J dropped 2 bases, with 10 bases sitting between them. CDR3 sequence (DNA): TGCGCCAGCAGGGGACTTGTCAACACTGAAGCTTTCTTT. It encodes CASRGLVNTEAFF.

This rearrangement joins TRBV4-2 to TRBJ2-7; 8 nucleotides agree with TRBD2. Germline V gives CDR1 LGHNA, CDR2 YNFKEQ. CDR3 length equals 16 residues. The V segment lost 1 base and the J segment 4 bases; nucleotides outside the gene matches: 9. The DNA of the CDR3 is TGTGCCAGCAGCCAAGTCGGGGGGGCGGGTATATACGAGCAGTACTTC. This sequence encodes CASSQVGGAGIYEQYF.

J is TRBJ1-1 and V is TRBV27; D ambiguous. The CDR3 covers 14 residues. CDR1 and CDR2 from the germline V gene are MNHEY and SMNVEV (reference sequence). V shed 5 bases and J shed 2 bases, with 12 bases lying between them. CDR3 DNA: TGTGCCAGCAGTCCCAACCCAGGAAACACTGAAGCTTTCTTT. Translating it yields CASSPNPGNTEAFF.

The rearrangement uses TRBV30 and TRBJ1-1; maybe TRBD1 (5 bases). V dropped 0 bases and J dropped 5 bases, with 13 bases sitting between them. The CDR3 contains 14 residues. Germline lookup yields CDR1 GTSNPN and CDR2 SVGIG (reference sequence). The CDR3 here is CAWSVTGTFTEAFF. The DNA for the CDR3 is TGTGCCTGGAGTGTTACCGGGACTTTTACTGAAGCTTTCTTT.

This clone was detected only a few times. This sequence joins TRBV7-9 and TRBJ2-1, with TRBD2 matching over 9 bases. The germline V gene has CDR1 SEHNR and CDR2 FQNEAQ (reference sequence). The J segment lost 3 bases and the V segment lost 6 bases, leaving 3 bases of the junction unmatched. The CDR3 loop spans 14 amino acids. CDR3 nucleotides: TGTGCCAGCAGATTTAGCGGGGGCTACAATGAGCAGTTCTTC. This translates into CASRFSGGYNEQFF.

The genes are TRBV5-4 and TRBJ1-2; no firm D call. Between the trimmed V and J ends, which lost 0 bases and 8 bases, there was a span of 11 bases. The CDR3 runs to 13 residues. Germline V gene lookup returns CDR1 SGHNT and CDR2 YYREEE (reference sequence). The CDR3 DNA reads as TGTGCCAGCAGCTTGGTGCAGGCTGGGGGCTACACCTTC. Translation: CASSLVQAGGYTF.

The J gene is TRBJ2-1, the V gene TRBV7-3; TRBD2 matches at 7 bases. Germline assignment: CDR1 SGHTA and CDR2 FQGTGA. V shed 5 bases, J shed 0 bases, and the junction held 7 bases outside the gene matches. This CDR3 is 16 amino acids long. Here the CDR3 reads CASSLGRGSSYNEQFF. The CDR3 nucleotides read TGTGCCAGCAGCCTTGGGCGGGGGAGCTCCTACAATGAGCAGTTCTTC.

The sample holds one count of this clone. The chain couples TRBV5-1 to TRBJ1-1, with 7 bases aligning to TRBD1. Germline trimming cut 4 bases from V and 4 bases from J; bases unmatched to any gene: 13. Germline V gene lookup returns CDR1 SGHRS and CDR2 YFSETQ. The CDR3 runs to 16 residues. CDR3 residues: CASSLDRAGGGTEAFF. The CDR3, as DNA: TGCGCCAGCAGCCTAGACAGGGCCGGTGGGGGCACTGAAGCTTTCTTT.

In its sample, this clone was seen a few times. J is TRBJ1-4 and V is TRBV6-5; 10 bases match TRBD1. This CDR3 region has 15 residues. Trimming cost V 1 base and J 8 bases; bases outside gene matches: 4. The V gene's germline CDR1 is MNHEY and CDR2 SVGAGI. CDR3 DNA sequence: TGTGCCAGCAGTTACTATGGACAGGGGGACGAAAAACTGTTTTTT. This translates into CASSYYGQGDEKLFF.

This clone has more than one count but fewer than ten. This chain joins TRBV7-9 and TRBJ2-5; D perhaps matches TRBD2 (5 bases). Germline lookup yields CDR1 SEHNR and CDR2 FQNEAQ (reference sequence). The CDR3 spans 15 residues. The V and J ends lost 5 bases and 4 bases respectively, with 17 bases between them. CDR3 nucleotide sequence: TGTGCCAGCAGCCCTCCGGGGTTCGGTAGAGAGACCCAGTACTTC. It encodes CASSPPGFGRETQYF. Full variable domain (missing parts from reference TRBV7-9 and TRBJ2-5): DTGVSQNPRHKITKRGQNVTFRCDPISEHNRLYWYRQTLGQGPEFLTYFQNEAQLEKSRLLSDRFSAERPKGSFSTLEIQRTEQGDSAMYLCASSPPGFGRETQYFGPGTRLLVL.

The chain couples TRBV7-2 to TRBJ1-1; D is unresolved. The CDR3 length is 14 residues. V lost 3 bases, J lost 1 base, and 9 bases lay in between. CDR1 is SGHTA, CDR2 FQGNSA, per germline. The CDR3 DNA follows: TGTGCCAGCAGCTTGATGGGCCAGAACACTGAAGCTTTCTTT. Translated: CASSLMGQNTEAFF.

V is TRBV16 and J is TRBJ2-5, with 7 bases identical to TRBD1. CDR1 KGHSY and CDR2 FQNENV come from the germline V gene. J gave up 0 bases and V 4 bases, and 5 bases lay outside the gene matches. The CDR3 loop spans 15 amino acids. The CDR3 is CASSPLGQYQETQYF. The DNA for the CDR3 is TGTGCCAGCAGCCCACTGGGACAGTACCAAGAGACCCAGTACTTC.

The CDR3 loop is CAWSAGTGFHEQYF. CDR3 DNA: TGTGCCTGGAGTGCCGGGACAGGGTTCCACGAGCAGTACTTC. This chain joins TRBV30 and TRBJ2-7; 9 nucleotides match TRBD1. The trim removed 1 base at V and 5 bases at J, leaving 6 bases unmatched. Germline V gene lookup returns CDR1 GTSNPN and CDR2 SVGIG (reference sequence). This CDR3 is built from 14 residues.